A single sample gave rise to the 27 T cell receptor beta chains below, sequenced in a study of monozygotic twins with inflammatory bowel disease. Using the 5' RACE reads, TCRdb records one entry per CDR3 protein without DNA. The data include 420,000 or so distinct CDR3 sequences; the top ten clones carry approximately 2.3%. Sequencing was carried out using blood. Receptor source: a human donor with ulcerative colitis or Crohn's disease, or a healthy co-twin of an affected twin (not recorded which).

V and J are TRBV18 and TRBJ1-4; absent DNA, TCRdb's TRBD1 call cannot be checked. Looked up from germline, CDR1 is KGHSH and CDR2 is LQKENI. The CDR3 length is 15 residues. CDR3 region: CASSPGQGERRKLFF. Combining the CDR3 with reference TRBV18 and TRBJ1-4 gives the whole variable domain NAGVMQNPRHLVRRRGQEARLRCSPMKGHSHVYWYRQLPEEGLKFMVYLQKENIIDESGMPKERFSAEFPKEGPSILRIQQVVRGDSAAYFCASSPGQGERRKLFFGSGTQLSVL.

V and J are TRBV27 and TRBJ2-7; TCRdb's D call of TRBD2 is untestable without DNA. This CDR3 is 14 amino acids long. The germline V gene encodes CDR1 MNHEY and CDR2 SMNVEV (reference sequence). The CDR3 sequence: CASSLPGRIHEQYF.

The chain uses TRBV5-4 and TRBJ1-1; TCRdb selects TRBD1, and the lack of DNA leaves this call unchecked. The CDR3 spans 19 residues. Germline V gene data show CDR1 as SGHNT and CDR2 as YYREEE (reference sequence). CDR3 protein: CASSLGQYFAGGRVTEAFF.

This chain links TRBV4-3 with TRBJ2-7. The CDR3 is made up of 14 amino acids. The V gene's germline CDR1 is LGHNA and CDR2 YSLEER. This CDR3 reads CASSQEDSSYEQYF.

The CDR3 loop is CASSQEQGVYGYTF. The rearrangement uses TRBV3-1 and TRBJ1-2; TCRdb gives TRBD1 as the D gene, but with no DNA this cannot be confirmed. The CDR3 is made up of 14 amino acids. Germline V gene data show CDR1 as LGHDT and CDR2 as YNNKEL (reference sequence).

This chain links TRBV6-2 or TRBV6-3 with TRBJ2-1. This CDR3 region has 16 residues. Looked up from germline, CDR1 is MNHEY and CDR2 is SVGEGT. This chain's CDR3 is CASSYSPTSSYNEQFF.

The chain combines TRBV6-1 with TRBJ1-6; lacking DNA, the TRBD1 call made by TCRdb goes unchecked. The CDR3 consists of 15 residues. Germline V CDR1 and CDR2: MNHNS, SASEGT. This CDR3 reads CASNKQGVNNSPLHF.

This rearrangement joins TRBV28 to TRBJ2-4; lacking DNA, the TRBD1 call made by TCRdb goes unchecked. The CDR3 is 15 amino acids. Germline CDR1 and CDR2: MDHEN and SYDVKM. This chain's CDR3 is CASSFTGGGENIQYF.

The chain uses TRBV28 and TRBJ1-2; TCRdb selects TRBD1, and the lack of DNA leaves this call unchecked. This CDR3 has 17 amino acids. Germline CDR1 MDHEN, CDR2 SYDVKM. CDR3 amino acids: CASSPSRGQGIGYGYTF.

The chain has TRBV3-1 and TRBJ2-2; TCRdb returns TRBD1, unconfirmable since there is no DNA. The CDR3 consists of 16 residues. Germline CDR1 reads LGHDT; CDR2 reads YNNKEL (reference sequence). CDR3 sequence: CASSQAGTGGRYELFF. Using reference TRBV3-1 and TRBJ2-2 for the parts outside the CDR3, the full variable domain is DTAVSQTPKYLVTQMGNDKSIKCEQNLGHDTMYWYKQDSKKFLKIMFSYNNKELIINETVPNRFSPKSPDKAHLNLHINSLELGDSAVYFCASSQAGTGGRYELFFGEGSRLTVL.

CDR3 in amino acids: CASSIGTALNTEAFF. The rearrangement links TRBV19 to TRBJ1-1; the TCRdb call, TRBD1, lacks DNA for checking. The germline gives CDR1 LNHDA, CDR2 SQIVND (reference sequence). CDR3 size: 15 residues.

The gene calls are TRBV4-1 and TRBJ2-7; the TRBD2 assignment by TCRdb is unverifiable without DNA. The CDR3 has 15 residues. Germline V CDR1 and CDR2: MGHRA, YSYEKL. Here the CDR3 reads CASSPGLEGAYEQYF.

The chain joins TRBV20-1 to TRBJ1-5. The CDR3 is 13 residues long. From germline, CDR1 is DFQATT and CDR2 SNEGSKA (reference sequence). The CDR3 sequence: CSGYSAMDQPQHF.

This chain links TRBV7-9 with TRBJ1-3; TCRdb gives TRBD1 as the D gene, but with no DNA this cannot be confirmed. CDR3 size: 14 residues. Germline-derived CDR1 and CDR2 are SEHNR and FQNEAQ (reference sequence). CDR3 loop: CASGSGTLGNTIYF.

CDR3 protein: CASSYRDRVSDTQYF. The chain employs TRBV6-2 or TRBV6-3 and TRBJ2-3; TCRdb proposes TRBD1, but this gene call is untestable without DNA. Germline CDR1 is MNHEY and CDR2 is SVGEGT. The CDR3 runs 15 residues.

J is TRBJ1-1 and V is TRBV29-1; the D call from TCRdb, TRBD1, cannot be confirmed without DNA. The germline CDR1 and CDR2 sequences are SQVTM and ANQGSEA. This CDR3 spans 14 amino acids. This CDR3 is CSVVKGGSGTEAFF.

J is TRBJ2-3 and V is TRBV18; TCRdb gives TRBD1 as the D gene, but with no DNA this cannot be confirmed. This CDR3 contains 14 residues. CDR1 is KGHSH and CDR2 is LQKENI in the germline V gene. The chain's CDR3 is CASSPASGRDTQYF. Full variable domain (outside the CDR3, taken from reference TRBV18 and TRBJ2-3): NAGVMQNPRHLVRRRGQEARLRCSPMKGHSHVYWYRQLPEEGLKFMVYLQKENIIDESGMPKERFSAEFPKEGPSILRIQQVVRGDSAAYFCASSPASGRDTQYFGPGTRLTVL.

The CDR3: CASSLSGSGIDTQYF. The rearrangement joins TRBV27 to TRBJ2-3; the D gene TCRdb calls, TRBD2, cannot be checked with no DNA. Germline V gene sequence: CDR1 MNHEY, CDR2 SMNVEV (reference sequence). There are 15 residues in the CDR3.

The chain employs TRBV5-1 and TRBJ2-1; TCRdb designates TRBD1, a call that cannot be tested without DNA. The CDR3 runs 15 residues. Germline assignment: CDR1 SGHRS and CDR2 YFSETQ. The CDR3 is CASSLDIPGYNEQFF.

The V and J genes are TRBV29-1 and TRBJ2-7; TCRdb lists TRBD2, though no DNA is available to test this call. The CDR3 length is 17 residues. Germline V gives CDR1 SQVTM, CDR2 ANQGSEA. This chain's CDR3 is CSVGRGGRAQPTYEQYF.

V is TRBV29-1 and J is TRBJ2-7; the TRBD2 assignment by TCRdb is unverifiable without DNA. There are 12 residues in the CDR3. Germline CDR1 and CDR2: SQVTM and ANQGSEA. CDR3: CSVEVAAYEQYF.

V and J are TRBV5-4 and TRBJ1-6. There are 18 residues in the CDR3. Germline V lookup: CDR1 SGHNT, CDR2 YYREEE (reference sequence). The CDR3 spells CASSLSIAVSSYNSPLHF.

This chain's CDR3 is CSGSKTQETQYF. The V gene is TRBV20-1, the J gene TRBJ2-5. The CDR3 runs to 12 residues. From germline, CDR1 is DFQATT and CDR2 SNEGSKA (reference sequence).

The chain employs TRBV4-1 and TRBJ2-7; the TCRdb D gene call, TRBD1, has no DNA to confirm it. The CDR3 loop spans 13 amino acids. Germline values: CDR1 MGHRA, CDR2 YSYEKL. CDR3 sequence: CASSQEQGYEQYF.

The chain joins TRBV20-1 to TRBJ2-5; absent DNA, TCRdb's TRBD1 call cannot be checked. This CDR3 contains 16 residues. The germline V gene has CDR1 DFQATT and CDR2 SNEGSKA (reference sequence). CDR3 region: CSARIGDKKYQETQYF.

V gene TRBV5-1 combines with J gene TRBJ2-3; no DNA is available, so the TRBD1 call from TCRdb remains unchecked. The CDR3 runs 15 residues. The germline V gene has CDR1 SGHRS and CDR2 YFSETQ. The CDR3 spells CASSLTGAITDTQYF.

The chain joins TRBV2 to TRBJ2-5; TCRdb returns TRBD1, unconfirmable since there is no DNA. Germline V gene data show CDR1 as SNHLY and CDR2 as FYNNEI. The CDR3 totals 15 residues. The CDR3 loop reads CASSPGTQRQETQYF.